A selection of T cell receptor beta chains follows, all from one sample in a study of blood T cell repertoires in COVID-19. The repertoire was sequenced with immunoSEQ multiplex PCR; TCRdb's copy has only in-frame clones and lacks some. The data show about 83,000 clones, roughly four fifths seen once. The sample was peripheral blood. All receptors derive from a woman at least 80 years old with active or convalescent COVID-19. Each CDR3 is given with its conserved first and last residue. Each record gives: D gene, J gene, V gene, clone size, CDR3 DNA, CDR3 protein. D genes are given only for firm matches. Only some rows state a clone size, as once, few, many or a class for expanded clones.

TRBD1	TRBJ1-6	TRBV6-4	few	TGTGCCAGCAGTGACAGACAGGGGAATTCACCCCTCCACTTT	CASSDRQGNSPLHF
-	TRBJ1-2	TRBV27	-	TGTGCCAGCAGTTTATTTGACGGGGCTAACTATGGCTACACCTTC	CASSLFDGANYGYTF
-	TRBJ1-3	TRBV18	-	TGTGCCAGCTCATTGTCGGGCTCTGGAAACACCATATATTTT	CASSLSGSGNTIYF
TRBD1	TRBJ1-6	TRBV13	-	TGTGCCAGCAGCAATAGAGGAGGGGACAGGGATTCACCCCTCCACTTT	CASSNRGGDRDSPLHF
TRBD1	TRBJ1-2	TRBV6-2/TRBV6-3	-	TGTGCCAGCAGTTACTCGGGGACAGGCTCCTATGGCTACACCTTC	CASSYSGTGSYGYTF
-	TRBJ2-7	TRBV30	once	TGTGCCTGGAGTGTACTGGCGGGTTCGTCCTACGAGCAGTACTTC	CAWSVLAGSSYEQYF
TRBD1	TRBJ2-2	TRBV7-2	-	TGTGCCAGCAGCCCAGGGGGCGCGGCCGGGGAGCTGTTTTTT	CASSPGGAAGELFF
-	TRBJ1-1	TRBV5-6	-	TGTGCCAGCAGCTTGGGCAGAAGAAGCACTGAAGCTTTCTTT	CASSLGRRSTEAFF
-	TRBJ1-1	TRBV7-2	-	TGTGCCAGCAGCTTAATAGGACTACACGCTGAAGCTTTCTTT	CASSLIGLHAEAFF
TRBD1	TRBJ1-1	TRBV6-6	-	TGTGCCAGCAGTTCTCCCACAGGGGGGCGGACTGAAGCTTTCTTT	CASSSPTGGRTEAFF
-	TRBJ2-3	TRBV7-9	few	TGTGCCAGCAGCTTCCTCGGGGGGCCCACAGATACGCAGTATTTT	CASSFLGGPTDTQYF
-	TRBJ2-5	TRBV27	-	TGTGCCAGCAGTTTACGTACAGGCGTTCAAGAGACCCAGTACTTC	CASSLRTGVQETQYF
-	TRBJ2-5	TRBV3-1/TRBV3-2	once	TGTGCCAGCAGCCAAGATTATTCCAGGGTAGAGACCCAGTACTTC	CASSQDYSRVETQYF
-	TRBJ2-7	TRBV19	-	TGTGCCAGTAGTAGCAGGGAATACGAGCAGTACTTC	CASSSREYEQYF
TRBD1	TRBJ2-7	TRBV12-3/TRBV12-4	-	TGTGCCAGCAGTTTCGGGACAGCCTACGAGCAGTACTTC	CASSFGTAYEQYF
TRBD1	TRBJ2-7	TRBV7-9	medium-sized	TGTGCCAGCAGACAGGGGTCCTCCTACGAGCAGTACTTC	CASRQGSSYEQYF
TRBD1	TRBJ1-1	TRBV6-6	-	TGTGCCAGCAGTAGTGACAGGGGAGGGACTGAAGCTTTCTTT	CASSSDRGGTEAFF